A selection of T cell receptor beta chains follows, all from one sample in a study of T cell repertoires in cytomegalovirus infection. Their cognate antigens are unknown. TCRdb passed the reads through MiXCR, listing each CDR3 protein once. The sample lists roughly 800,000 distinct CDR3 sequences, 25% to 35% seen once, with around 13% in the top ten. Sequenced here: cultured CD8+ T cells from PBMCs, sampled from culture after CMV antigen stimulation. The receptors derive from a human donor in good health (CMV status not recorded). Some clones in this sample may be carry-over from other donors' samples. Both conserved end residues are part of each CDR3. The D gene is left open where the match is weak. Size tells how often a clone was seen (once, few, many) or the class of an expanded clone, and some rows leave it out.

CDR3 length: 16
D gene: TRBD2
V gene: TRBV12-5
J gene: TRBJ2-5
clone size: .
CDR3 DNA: TGTGCTAGTGGTTTGACCAGCGGGGGGGCTGGAGAGACCCAGTACTTC
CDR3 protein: CASGLTSGGAGETQYF

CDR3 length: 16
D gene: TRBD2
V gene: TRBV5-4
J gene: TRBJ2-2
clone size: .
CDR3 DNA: TGTGCCAGCAGCGACTTGGGGGGGGGGAACACCGGGGAGCTGTTTTTT
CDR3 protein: CASSDLGGGNTGELFF

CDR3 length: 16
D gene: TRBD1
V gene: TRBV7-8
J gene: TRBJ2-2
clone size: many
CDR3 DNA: TGTGCCAGCAGCCTCCGGGACAGGGGATACACCGGGGAGCTGTTTTTT
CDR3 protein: CASSLRDRGYTGELFF

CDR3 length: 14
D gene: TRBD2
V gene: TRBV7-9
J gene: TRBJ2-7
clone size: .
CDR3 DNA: TGTGCCAGCAGCCCCCGGACTAGCGGCGACGAGCAGTACTTC
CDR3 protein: CASSPRTSGDEQYF

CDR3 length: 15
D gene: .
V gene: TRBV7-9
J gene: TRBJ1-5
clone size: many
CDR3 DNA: TGTGCCAGCAGCTACAGCGGGGGGATCGATCAGCCCCAGCATTTT
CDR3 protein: CASSYSGGIDQPQHF

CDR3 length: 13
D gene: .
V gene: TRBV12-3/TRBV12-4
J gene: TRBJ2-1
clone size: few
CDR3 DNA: TGTGCCAGCACCCCCCACAGGAACGATGAGCAGTTCTTC
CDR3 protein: CASTPHRNDEQFF

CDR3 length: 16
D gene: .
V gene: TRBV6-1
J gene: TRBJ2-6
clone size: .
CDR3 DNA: TGTGCCAGCGAGGGGGGATTAAGCTCTGGGGCCAACGTCCTGACTTTC
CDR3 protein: CASEGGLSSGANVLTF

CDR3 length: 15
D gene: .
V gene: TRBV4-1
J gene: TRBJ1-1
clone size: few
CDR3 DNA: TGCGCCAGCAGCCAAGATTCAAGCCCGAACACTGAAGCTTTCTTT
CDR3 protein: CASSQDSSPNTEAFF

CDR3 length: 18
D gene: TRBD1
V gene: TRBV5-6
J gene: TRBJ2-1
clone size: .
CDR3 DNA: TGTGCCAGCAGCTTGCACGACAGGGGCGAAATGGGGGTGAATGAGCAGTTCTTC
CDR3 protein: CASSLHDRGEMGVNEQFF

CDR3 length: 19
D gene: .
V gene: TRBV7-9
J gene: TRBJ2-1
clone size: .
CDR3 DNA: TGTGCCAGCAGCTTAGGCTTTATTTCAGGGGACGGTACTTACAATGAGCAGTTCTTC
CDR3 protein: CASSLGFISGDGTYNEQFF

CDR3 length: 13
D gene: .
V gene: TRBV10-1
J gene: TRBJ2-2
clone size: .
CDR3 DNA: TGCGCCAGCAGTGAGTCGGCCAATGGGGAGCTGTTTTTT
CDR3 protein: CASSESANGELFF

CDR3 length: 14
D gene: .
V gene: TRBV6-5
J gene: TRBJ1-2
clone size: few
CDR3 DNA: TGTGCCAGCAGTTACCTGACCAGTGCCTATGGCTACACCTTC
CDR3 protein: CASSYLTSAYGYTF

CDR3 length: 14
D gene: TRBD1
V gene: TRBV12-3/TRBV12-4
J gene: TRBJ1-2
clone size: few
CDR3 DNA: TGTGCCAGCAGTGCAACAGGGGGCGTAAATGGCTACACCTTC
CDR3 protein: CASSATGGVNGYTF

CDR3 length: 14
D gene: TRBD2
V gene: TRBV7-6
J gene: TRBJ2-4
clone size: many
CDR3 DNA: TGTGCCAGCAGGCCCGGGACTAGCAAAAACATTCAGTACTTC
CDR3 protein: CASRPGTSKNIQYF

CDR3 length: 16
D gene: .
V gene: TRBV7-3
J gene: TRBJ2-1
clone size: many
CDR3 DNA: TGTGCCAGCAGCAGGTTCGGAGGGGGACCTAACAATGAGCAGTTCTTC
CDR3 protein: CASSRFGGGPNNEQFF

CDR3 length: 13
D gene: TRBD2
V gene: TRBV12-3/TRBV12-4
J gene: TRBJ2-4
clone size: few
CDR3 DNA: TGTGCCAGCAGAGGTAGCGGGGTAAACATTCAGTACTTC
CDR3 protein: CASRGSGVNIQYF

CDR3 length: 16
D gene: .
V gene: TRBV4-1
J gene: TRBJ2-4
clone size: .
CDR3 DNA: TGCGCCAGCAGCCCGCTGACGAGGGGAGCCAAAAACATTCAGTACTTC
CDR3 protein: CASSPLTRGAKNIQYF

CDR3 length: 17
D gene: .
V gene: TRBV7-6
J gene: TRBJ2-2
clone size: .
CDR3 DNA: TGTGCCAGCAGCCCCCCACCCGGATCCTCGAACACCGGGGAGCTGTTTTTT
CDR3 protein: CASSPPPGSSNTGELFF

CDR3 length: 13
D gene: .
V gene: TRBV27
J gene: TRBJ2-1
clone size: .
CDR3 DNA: TGTGCCAGCAGTACCGGGAAGTTTTATGAGCAGTTCTTC
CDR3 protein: CASSTGKFYEQFF

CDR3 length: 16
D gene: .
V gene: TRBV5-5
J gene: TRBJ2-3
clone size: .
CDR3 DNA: TGTGCCAGCAGCTCCTTAGACTCCCAGGGCCCTGATACGCAGTATTTT
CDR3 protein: CASSSLDSQGPDTQYF

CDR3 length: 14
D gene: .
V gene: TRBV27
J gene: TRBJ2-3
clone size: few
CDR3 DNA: TGTGCCAGCAGTTTAATCGGGGACCCAGATACGCAGTATTTT
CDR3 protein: CASSLIGDPDTQYF

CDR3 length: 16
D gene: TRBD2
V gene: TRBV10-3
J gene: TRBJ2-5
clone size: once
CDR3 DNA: TGTGCCATCAGTGCCGATAGCGGGGGGGCTGAGGAGACCCAGTACTTC
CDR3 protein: CAISADSGGAEETQYF

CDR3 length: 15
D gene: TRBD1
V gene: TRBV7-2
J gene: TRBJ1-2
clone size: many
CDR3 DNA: TGTGCCAGCAGCTTAGTAACAGGGGCTGGGTATGGCTACACCTTC
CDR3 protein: CASSLVTGAGYGYTF

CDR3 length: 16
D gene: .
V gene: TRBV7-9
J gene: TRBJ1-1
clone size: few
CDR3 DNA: TGTGCCAGCAGCTCGAACGGGGTCGGTGGGAACACTGAAGCTTTCTTT
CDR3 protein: CASSSNGVGGNTEAFF

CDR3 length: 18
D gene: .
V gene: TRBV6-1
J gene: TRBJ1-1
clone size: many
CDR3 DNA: TGTGCCAGCAGTGAGCTCCCATCGGGGACCCGGATGAACACTGAAGCTTTCTTT
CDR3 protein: CASSELPSGTRMNTEAFF

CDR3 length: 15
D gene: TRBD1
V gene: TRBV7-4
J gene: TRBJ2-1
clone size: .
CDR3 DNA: TGTGCCAGCAGCTTAGCGGGCAACAGGGGAAATGAGCAGTTCTTC
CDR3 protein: CASSLAGNRGNEQFF

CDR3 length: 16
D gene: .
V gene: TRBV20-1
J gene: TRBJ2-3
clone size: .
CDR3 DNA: TGCAGTGCTAGAGATTGGCAGGTCTCTAGCACAGATACGCAGTATTTT
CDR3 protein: CSARDWQVSSTDTQYF

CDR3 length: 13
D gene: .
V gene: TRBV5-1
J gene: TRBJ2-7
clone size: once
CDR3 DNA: TGCGCCAGCAGCTTGGAAGGCAGGGAAGAGCAGTACTTC
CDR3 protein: CASSLEGREEQYF

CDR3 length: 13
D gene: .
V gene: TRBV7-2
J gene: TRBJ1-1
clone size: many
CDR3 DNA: TGTGCCAGCAGCTTAAACGGCAACACTGAAGCTTTCTTT
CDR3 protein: CASSLNGNTEAFF

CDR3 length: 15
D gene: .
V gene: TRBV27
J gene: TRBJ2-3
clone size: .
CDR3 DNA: TGTGCCAGCAGTTTACTACTGTCTAGCACAGATACGCAGTATTTT
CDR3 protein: CASSLLLSSTDTQYF

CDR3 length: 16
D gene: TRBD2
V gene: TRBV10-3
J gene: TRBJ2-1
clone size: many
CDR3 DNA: TGTGCCATCAGTGATAGGCTAGCGGGGGGTTACAATGAGCAGTTCTTC
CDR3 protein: CAISDRLAGGYNEQFF

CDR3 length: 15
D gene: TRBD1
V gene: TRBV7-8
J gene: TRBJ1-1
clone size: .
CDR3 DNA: TGTGCCAGCAGCTTAGCGAACAGGGGGCACACTGAAGCTTTCTTT
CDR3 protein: CASSLANRGHTEAFF

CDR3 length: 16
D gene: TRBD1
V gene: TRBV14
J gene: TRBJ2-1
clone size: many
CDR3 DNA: TGTGCCAGCAGCCAAGTGGGGACAGGGTGGTACAATGAGCAGTTCTTC
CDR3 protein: CASSQVGTGWYNEQFF

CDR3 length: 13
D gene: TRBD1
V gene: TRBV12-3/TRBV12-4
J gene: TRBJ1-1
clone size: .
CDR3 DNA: TGTGCCAGCAGCAACAGGGGAGAGACTGAAGCTTTCTTT
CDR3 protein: CASSNRGETEAFF

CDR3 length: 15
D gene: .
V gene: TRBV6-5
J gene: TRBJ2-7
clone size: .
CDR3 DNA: TGTGCCAGCAGTGGGGCCTGGAAGAGCTCCTACGAGCAGTACTTC
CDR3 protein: CASSGAWKSSYEQYF

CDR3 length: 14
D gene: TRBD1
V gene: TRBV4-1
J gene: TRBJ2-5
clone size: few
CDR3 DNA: TGCGCCAGCAGCCAGCGACAGGGGAAAGAGACCCAGTACTTC
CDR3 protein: CASSQRQGKETQYF

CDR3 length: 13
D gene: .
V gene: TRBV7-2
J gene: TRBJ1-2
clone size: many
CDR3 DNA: TGTGCCAGCAGCTTAGGCCGGGACTATGGCTACACCTTC
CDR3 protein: CASSLGRDYGYTF

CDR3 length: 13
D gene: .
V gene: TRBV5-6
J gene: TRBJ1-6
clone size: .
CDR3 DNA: TGTGCCAGCAGCTTGGCCCTGCTCGGGGCCCTCCACTTT
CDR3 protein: CASSLALLGALHF

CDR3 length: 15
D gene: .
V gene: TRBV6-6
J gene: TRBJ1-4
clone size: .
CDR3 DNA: TGTGCCAGCAGTTACTCGTGGAGGGAGGATGAAAAACTGTTTTTT
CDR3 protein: CASSYSWREDEKLFF

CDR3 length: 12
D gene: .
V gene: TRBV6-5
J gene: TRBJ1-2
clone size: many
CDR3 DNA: TGTGCCAGCAGTTACGGGGACTATGGCTACACCTTC
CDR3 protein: CASSYGDYGYTF

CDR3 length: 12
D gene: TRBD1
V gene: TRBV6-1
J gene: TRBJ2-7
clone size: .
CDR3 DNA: TGTGCCACTTCACAGGGGGCGTGGGAGCAGTACTTC
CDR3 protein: CATSQGAWEQYF

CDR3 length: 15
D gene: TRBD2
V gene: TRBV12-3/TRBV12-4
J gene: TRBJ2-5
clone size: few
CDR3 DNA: TGTGCCAGCAGTTTGGGCGGGGGGACTCAAGAGACCCAGTACTTC
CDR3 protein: CASSLGGGTQETQYF

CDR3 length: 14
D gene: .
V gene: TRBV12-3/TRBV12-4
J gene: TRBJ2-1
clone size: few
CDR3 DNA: TGTGCCAGCAGCCCTGGACAGCTTTACAATGAGCAGTTCTTC
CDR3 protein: CASSPGQLYNEQFF

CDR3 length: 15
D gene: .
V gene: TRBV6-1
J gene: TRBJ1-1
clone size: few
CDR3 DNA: TGTGCCAGCAGGATCTACGGGGGCGACGGCACTGAAGCTTTCTTT
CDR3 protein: CASRIYGGDGTEAFF

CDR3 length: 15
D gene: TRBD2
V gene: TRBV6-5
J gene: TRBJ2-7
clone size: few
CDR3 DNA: TGTGCCAGCAGTTACGGGACTAGCGGGGTCTACGAGCAGTACTTC
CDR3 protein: CASSYGTSGVYEQYF

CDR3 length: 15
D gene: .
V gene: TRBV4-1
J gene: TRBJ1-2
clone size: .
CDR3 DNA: TGCGCCAGCAGCCAAGAAGTTGGCGAGGGATATGGCTACACCTTC
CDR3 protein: CASSQEVGEGYGYTF

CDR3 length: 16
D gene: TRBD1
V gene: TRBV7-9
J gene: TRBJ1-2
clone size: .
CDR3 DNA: TGTGCCAGCAGCTCCCCCGGACAGGCCTCTAAGAGTGGCTACACCTTC
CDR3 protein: CASSSPGQASKSGYTF

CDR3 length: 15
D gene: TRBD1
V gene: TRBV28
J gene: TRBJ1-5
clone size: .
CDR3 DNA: TGTGCCAGCAGTTCGCCCGGGACAGCTAATCAGCCCCAGCATTTT
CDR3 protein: CASSSPGTANQPQHF